This is a list of T cell receptor beta chains from one sample in a study of tumor-infiltrating lymphocytes in primary liver carcinoma. TCRdb itself ran the multiplex PCR reads through MiXCR, one entry per CDR3 protein. The sample has roughly 80,000 distinct CDR3 sequences, 70% to 75% seen once. The source material was liver tumor tissue from sampling region 4. These TCRs come from a woman aged 55 to 70 with primary liver carcinoma and hepatitis B virus infection. CDR3s include the opening cysteine and the closing phenylalanine or tryptophan. The D gene is left open where the match is weak. The size of a clone is reported for some rows only, either as once, few or many, or as a class for expanded clones.

j_gene: TRBJ2-7; abundance: once; d_gene: NA; v_gene: TRBV11-3; CDR3nt: TGTGACAGCAGCTCAAGCGGGCGCGAGCACGAGCAGTACTTC; CDR3aa: CDSSSSGREHEQYF
j_gene: TRBJ1-5; abundance: many; d_gene: NA; v_gene: TRBV24-1; CDR3nt: TGTGCCACCGCCAGGGCGGGAAACAATCAGCCCCAGCATTTT; CDR3aa: CATARAGNNQPQHF
j_gene: TRBJ2-5; abundance: NA; d_gene: NA; v_gene: TRBV29-1; CDR3nt: TGCAGCTCGTCAAGGACTGCCCAAGAGACCCAGCACTTC; CDR3aa: CSSSRTAQETQHF
j_gene: TRBJ2-6; abundance: NA; d_gene: NA; v_gene: TRBV4-1; CDR3nt: TGTGCCAACAGCCAGGAGGGGGTGGGGTCTGGGGCCAACGTCCTGACTTTC; CDR3aa: CANSQEGVGSGANVLTF
j_gene: TRBJ1-6; abundance: NA; d_gene: TRBD1; v_gene: TRBV5-4; CDR3nt: TGTGCCAGTAGCTCAGGGGGGGTCGAGAAGAATAATTCACCCCTCCACTTT; CDR3aa: CASSSGGVEKNNSPLHF
j_gene: TRBJ2-1; abundance: many; d_gene: TRBD1; v_gene: TRBV28; CDR3nt: TGTGCCAGCGGACGGGGGACAGGGATTTACAATGAGCAGTTCTTC; CDR3aa: CASGRGTGIYNEQFF
j_gene: TRBJ1-1; abundance: NA; d_gene: TRBD1; v_gene: TRBV28; CDR3nt: TGTGCCAGCGGGCGACAGGGGGGAAGCACTGAAGTTTTCTTT; CDR3aa: CASGRQGGSTEVFF
j_gene: TRBJ2-3; abundance: few; d_gene: NA; v_gene: TRBV6-1; CDR3nt: TGTGCCAGCAGCGAAGAAGTGAGTAGGGGCACAGATACGCAGTATTTT; CDR3aa: CASSEEVSRGTDTQYF
j_gene: TRBJ2-5; abundance: many; d_gene: TRBD2; v_gene: TRBV28; CDR3nt: TGTGCCAGCAGTTCGCTAGCGGGAATAGGACAAGAGACCCAGTACTTC; CDR3aa: CASSSLAGIGQETQYF
j_gene: TRBJ2-7; abundance: NA; d_gene: NA; v_gene: TRBV9; CDR3nt: TGTGCCAGCAGTGTATCTCCAGGGACCTACGAGCAGTACTTC; CDR3aa: CASSVSPGTYEQYF
j_gene: TRBJ1-3; abundance: NA; d_gene: TRBD1; v_gene: TRBV4-1; CDR3nt: TGCGCCAGCAGCCAAGAGGACAGGAATATTAGAAACACCATATATTTT; CDR3aa: CASSQEDRNIRNTIYF
j_gene: TRBJ2-7; abundance: NA; d_gene: NA; v_gene: TRBV5-1; CDR3nt: TGCGCCAGCAACTTGATCGCCACCGCGCGCGAGCAGTACTTC; CDR3aa: CASNLIATAREQYF
j_gene: TRBJ1-5; abundance: NA; d_gene: NA; v_gene: TRBV12-3/TRBV12-4; CDR3nt: TGTGCCAGAAGCATCGGCGGGTTCGATCAGCTCCAGCATTTT; CDR3aa: CARSIGGFDQLQHF
j_gene: TRBJ2-7; abundance: many; d_gene: NA; v_gene: TRBV6-2/TRBV6-3; CDR3nt: TGTGCCAGCAGTTACTCGGAGGGGGCAGTGGCCGAGCAGTACTTC; CDR3aa: CASSYSEGAVAEQYF
j_gene: TRBJ2-1; abundance: once; d_gene: NA; v_gene: TRBV10-2; CDR3nt: TGCGCCAGCAGTGATCTGCTAGGGGGGAACAGTGAGCAGTTCTTC; CDR3aa: CASSDLLGGNSEQFF
j_gene: TRBJ2-2; abundance: NA; d_gene: NA; v_gene: TRBV6-2/TRBV6-3; CDR3nt: TGTGCCAGCAGTTACTCGAATTTTCGGACAGATAACACCGGGGAGTTGTTTTTT; CDR3aa: CASSYSNFRTDNTGELFF
j_gene: TRBJ1-2; abundance: NA; d_gene: TRBD1; v_gene: TRBV11-2; CDR3nt: TGTGCCATCAGCTTAAACAGGGGATCCTATGGCTACACTTTC; CDR3aa: CAISLNRGSYGYTF